Below, one TCR beta chain is given with its context. The record originates from a study of OX40 agonist ivuxolimab in advanced cancers. Only in-frame clones appear in the TCRdb table, and some are missing; sequencing was by immunoSEQ multiplex PCR. Here the sample spans about 40,000 clones, 87% being singletons. The TCR sequence derives from an adult with an advanced solid tumor such as melanoma, head and neck, liver or kidney cancer. Specimen: CD4+ or CD8+ T cells sorted from blood, collected in a trial of the OX40 agonist ivuxolimab.

The CDR3 spells CASSLRDRGLRNYGYTF. In nucleotides, the CDR3 is TGTGCCAGCAGCCTCCGGGACCGAGGGCTACGTAACTATGGCTACACCTTC. V usage is TRBV7-6 and J usage is TRBJ1-2; maybe TRBD1 (5 bases). Looked up from germline, CDR1 is SGHVS and CDR2 is FNYEAQ. Trimming shortened V by 5 bases and J by 1 base, and 20 bases separated the two germline ends. CDR3 length: 17 amino acids.